The 27 T cell receptor beta chains reported below all come from one sample, sequenced in a study of T cell responses to AZD1222 COVID-19 vaccine. Generated by immunoSEQ multiplex PCR, the TCRdb table keeps only in-frame clones and is missing some. The sample lists about 120,000 clones; about 91% were seen once. Material: peripheral blood, obtained 28 days after the second AZD1222 dose. These receptors came from an adult who received the AZD1222 COVID-19 vaccine.

This clone was counted between two and nine times. The J gene is TRBJ1-4, the V gene TRBV2, with D hard to call. Germline V gene data show CDR1 as SNHLY and CDR2 as FYNNEI. This CDR3 has 16 residues. The V and J ends lost 6 bases and 3 bases respectively, with 17 bases between them. CDR3 sequence reads: CASRPGVGLPNEKLFF. The CDR3 DNA sequence: TGTGCCAGCAGGCCCGGGGTCGGATTACCTAATGAAAAACTGTTTTTT.

The chain joins TRBV2 to TRBJ1-5, with 7 nucleotides matching TRBD1. The germline gives CDR1 SNHLY, CDR2 FYNNEI. CDR3 length: 13 amino acids. The V gene end was trimmed by 5 bases and the J gene end by 4 bases; junction bases not matched to a gene: 2. The CDR3 DNA is TGTGCCAGCAGTCAGGGACAGAATCAGCCCCAGCATTTT. It translates to CASSQGQNQPQHF.

The V gene is TRBV6-5, the J gene TRBJ1-1, with TRBD1 as a possible D gene (5 bases). CDR1 is MNHEY, CDR2 SVGAGI, per germline. The CDR3 length is 13 residues. Trimming removed 5 bases from V and 0 bases from J, with 7 bases in between. In nucleotides, the CDR3 is TGTGCCAGCAGTCGGACATTGAACACTGAAGCTTTCTTT. This translates into CASSRTLNTEAFF.

The chain recombines TRBV28 with TRBJ1-2, with D perhaps matching TRBD1 (6 bases). V lost 3 bases to trimming and J lost 3 bases, with 11 bases between them. Germline CDR1 MDHEN, CDR2 SYDVKM. This CDR3 has 14 amino acids. The CDR3 loop reads CASSFWGADYGYTF. The CDR3 nucleotides are TGTGCCAGCAGTTTTTGGGGGGCGGACTATGGCTACACCTTC.

The chain has TRBV10-3 and TRBJ2-7, with D maybe TRBD1 (6 bases). Germline CDR1 reads ENHRY; CDR2 reads SYGVKD. V was cut by 6 bases and J by 0 bases, with 9 bases left in between. The CDR3 runs to 13 residues. CDR3 DNA sequence: TGTGCCATCAGCCGGGACACCTCCTACGAGCAGTACTTC. This codes for CAISRDTSYEQYF.

CDR3 nucleotide sequence: TGTGCCAGCAGTTACTTCGGGACTGAGGCAGATACGCAGTATTTT. Protein sequence: CASSYFGTEADTQYF. The genes are TRBV6-5 and TRBJ2-3; the D gene is possibly TRBD2 (6 bases). CDR3 length equals 15 residues. Germline values: CDR1 MNHEY, CDR2 SVGAGI. V lost 1 base and J lost 4, with 12 bases in between.

The chain links TRBV18 to TRBJ2-1, with D perhaps TRBD1 (5 bases). The CDR3 has 17 residues. From germline, CDR1 is KGHSH and CDR2 LQKENI. Trimming removed 3 bases from V and 7 bases from J, with 22 bases in between. CDR3 in DNA: TGTGCCAGCTCACCGCCGGCCGGACAACTTATTGGGAATGAGCAGTTCTTC. Its protein is CASSPPAGQLIGNEQFF.

This clone was detected once. The rearrangement links TRBV5-1 to TRBJ2-1, with TRBD2 identical over 7 bases. V was clipped by 0 bases and J by 7 bases; unmatched bases: 10. The V gene's germline CDR1 is SGHRS and CDR2 YFSETQ. The CDR3 runs to 16 residues. CDR3 DNA: TGCGCCAGCAGCTTGGGGGAGGGACTAAAAAGGAATGAGCAGTTCTTC. Translation: CASSLGEGLKRNEQFF.

The chain couples TRBV19 to TRBJ1-1; TRBD1 matches at 7 bases. Germline lookup yields CDR1 LNHDA and CDR2 SQIVND (reference sequence). V lost 10 bases to trimming and J lost 8 bases; unmatched junction nucleotides: 10. CDR3 length: 12 residues. The CDR3: CAIVEKQGEAFF. The CDR3 nucleotides read TGTGCCATTGTGGAGAAACAGGGGGAAGCTTTCTTT.

The chain recombines TRBV19 with TRBJ2-1; TRBD1 is a possible D gene (5 bases). This CDR3 has 15 residues. Germline CDR1 and CDR2: LNHDA and SQIVND (reference sequence). V shed 3 bases and J shed 6 bases, with 15 bases lying between them. This CDR3 reads CASSIWGHNSNEQFF. DNA of the CDR3: TGTGCCAGTAGTATTTGGGGCCACAACAGCAATGAGCAGTTCTTC. Full variable domain (outside the CDR3, taken from reference TRBV19 and TRBJ2-1): DGGITQSPKYLFRKEGQNVTLSCEQNLNHDAMYWYRQDPGQGLRLIYYSQIVNDFQKGDIAEGYSVSREKKESFPLTVTSAQKNPTAFYLCASSIWGHNSNEQFFGPGTRLTVL.

V is TRBV5-5 and J is TRBJ2-3; 8 nucleotides line up with TRBD2. Germline lookup yields CDR1 SGHKS and CDR2 YYEKEE (reference sequence). The length of the CDR3 is 15 residues. The V and J ends lost 4 bases and 3 bases, in that order; junction bases with no gene match: 7. The CDR3 region has the DNA TGTGCCAGCAGCCCCCGGGGGGGCAGGACAGATACGCAGTATTTT. This encodes CASSPRGGRTDTQYF.

The chain is built from TRBV10-3 and TRBJ1-5; no clear D gene. V dropped 4 bases and J dropped 4 bases, with 11 bases sitting between them. The germline V gene encodes CDR1 ENHRY and CDR2 SYGVKD. The CDR3 extends over 14 amino acids. The CDR3 DNA follows: TGTGCCATCAGTGTGGATAGGGAGAATCAGCCCCAGCATTTT. It encodes CAISVDRENQPQHF.

The chain couples TRBV7-2 to TRBJ1-2; 10 bases are shared with TRBD1. This CDR3 comprises 14 residues. The germline CDR1 and CDR2 sequences are SGHTA and FQGNSA. V dropped 5 bases and J dropped 8; count of bases not matched to a gene: 8. CDR3 sequence (DNA): TGTGCCAGCAGCAGGGGACAGGGGAATTGGGGCTACACCTTC. This codes for CASSRGQGNWGYTF.

The chain employs TRBV9 and TRBJ1-1; unclear D gene. Per the germline V gene, CDR1 is SGDLS and CDR2 is YYNGEE. V dropped 4 bases and J dropped 0 bases, with 10 bases sitting between them. The CDR3 extends over 14 amino acids. The CDR3, as DNA: TGTGCCAGCAGCAGATCAGGAATGAACACTGAAGCTTTCTTT. It specifies CASSRSGMNTEAFF. Using reference TRBV9 and TRBJ1-1 for the parts outside the CDR3, the full variable domain is DSGVTQTPKHLITATGQRVTLRCSPRSGDLSVYWYQQSLDQGLQFLIQYYNGEERAKGNILERFSAQQFPDLHSELNLSSLELGDSALYFCASSRSGMNTEAFFGQGTRLTVV.

This rearrangement joins TRBV30 to TRBJ1-5; possible D gene TRBD1, 5 bases. The CDR3 spans 13 residues. V lost 0 bases to trimming and J lost 5 bases, with 8 bases between them. CDR1 and CDR2 from the germline V gene are GTSNPN and SVGIG (reference sequence). DNA of the CDR3: TGTGCCTGGAGTGTCAGGGAGGATCAGCCCCAGCATTTT. Translating gives CAWSVREDQPQHF.

V gene TRBV9 combines with J gene TRBJ2-1, with D unresolved. CDR1 and CDR2 (germline): SGDLS, YYNGEE. The CDR3 length is 13 residues. Trimming took off 2 bases at V and 5 bases at J, with 8 bases between the two ends. CDR3 coding DNA: TGTGCCAGCAGCGTCGGAGCCAACAATGAGCAGTTCTTC. It is translated as CASSVGANNEQFF.

The V call is TRBV6-5, the J call TRBJ2-5, with D possibly matching TRBD1 (5 bases). CDR3 size: 15 residues. CDR1 MNHEY and CDR2 SVGAGI come from the germline V gene. Trimming took off 0 bases at V and 3 bases at J, with 11 bases between the two ends. CDR3 sequence reads: CASSYSNAGKETQYF. The CDR3 bases are TGTGCCAGCAGTTACTCGAACGCAGGGAAAGAGACCCAGTACTTC.

This clone turned up a few times. V gene TRBV28 combines with J gene TRBJ1-4; D ambiguous. CDR1 MDHEN and CDR2 SYDVKM come from the germline V gene. Trimming took off 5 bases at V and 8 bases at J, with 9 bases between the two ends. The CDR3 has 12 residues. The CDR3 DNA follows: TGTGCCAGCAGTCCTCTACACGAAAAACTGTTTTTT. Translated: CASSPLHEKLFF.

As DNA, the CDR3 is TGTGCCACCAGTGTGGCGGGAGCCTCTGGAGATGAGCAGTTCTTC. Its translation is CATSVAGASGDEQFF. This rearrangement joins TRBV24-1 to TRBJ2-1, with 7 bases lining up with TRBD2. Germline-derived CDR1 and CDR2 are KGHDR and SFDVKD. The CDR3 is 15 amino acids. J was trimmed by 8 bases and V by 5 bases; bases with no gene match: 11.

Turning to this clone: This sample includes further DNA sequences coding for the same CDR3. This sequence joins TRBV10-1 and TRBJ1-1; no firm D call. The germline V and J ends were trimmed by 0 bases and 1 base, with 3 bases remaining between them. The CDR3 consists of 13 residues. CDR1 and CDR2 from the germline V gene are WNHNN and SYGVQD (reference sequence). Here the CDR3 reads CASSESGNTEAFF. In nucleotides, the CDR3 is TGCGCCAGCAGTGAGTCTGGGAACACTGAAGCTTTCTTT.

This chain uses TRBV28 with TRBJ1-5; no firm D call. The CDR3 spans 13 residues. In germline, CDR1 is MDHEN, CDR2 SYDVKM. Trimming removed 2 bases at V and 7 bases at J, with 9 bases between. CDR3 DNA sequence: TGTGCCAGCAGTTTAGGTCAGCACCAGCCCCAGCATTTT. It is translated as CASSLGQHQPQHF.

This chain uses TRBV10-1 with TRBJ2-3; D is perhaps TRBD1 (6 bases). Germline CDR1 and CDR2: WNHNN and SYGVQD (reference sequence). The CDR3 sequence is 16 residues long. Trimming pared 7 bases from V and 4 bases from J, leaving 21 bases between. CDR3 coding DNA: TGCGCCAGCATCGCCCCGGGACAACTGGGCGCAGATACGCAGTATTTT. Translating it yields CASIAPGQLGADTQYF.

The chain is built from TRBV2 and TRBJ2-3, with a possible D match to TRBD1 (6 bases). CDR3 length: 15 residues. Trimming cost V 6 bases and J 4 bases, with 17 bases left between them. Looked up from germline, CDR1 is SNHLY and CDR2 is FYNNEI. The CDR3 region is CASSEQGVIADTQYF. As DNA, the CDR3 is TGTGCCAGCAGCGAACAGGGTGTGATCGCAGATACGCAGTATTTT. The full variable domain, rest sourced from reference TRBV2 and TRBJ2-3, is EPEVTQTPSHQVTQMGQEVILRCVPISNHLYFYWYRQILGQKVEFLVSFYNNEISEKSEIFDDQFSVERPDGSNFTLKIRSTKLEDSAMYFCASSEQGVIADTQYFGPGTRLTVL.

This rearrangement joins TRBV27 to TRBJ2-1; tentative D call: TRBD2 (6 bases). Germline assignment: CDR1 MNHEY and CDR2 SMNVEV (reference sequence). Trimming stripped 5 bases from V and 5 bases from J, with 16 bases between. This CDR3 is built from 15 residues. The CDR3: CASSRLGGVDNEQFF. The CDR3 DNA reads TGTGCCAGCAGTCGACTGGGCGGGGTGGACAATGAGCAGTTCTTC.

The chain links TRBV5-1 to TRBJ1-2; 7 nucleotides align to TRBD1. There are 14 residues in the CDR3. CDR1 and CDR2 from the germline V gene are SGHRS and YFSETQ. The V segment lost 4 bases and the J segment 7 bases; nucleotides outside the gene matches: 10. The CDR3 here is CASSQLQGVIGYTF. CDR3 coding DNA: TGCGCCAGCAGCCAACTCCAGGGGGTTATTGGCTACACCTTC.

This chain uses TRBV28 with TRBJ1-5, with TRBD1 identical over 8 bases. Germline CDR1 MDHEN, CDR2 SYDVKM. V lost 6 bases, J lost 1 base, and 5 bases stayed unmatched. The CDR3 sequence is 15 residues long. DNA of the CDR3: TGTGCCAGCAGAACAGGGGGGGGGAGCAATCAGCCCCAGCATTTT. Amino acid sequence: CASRTGGGSNQPQHF.

The rearrangement uses TRBV6-5 and TRBJ1-5; TRBD1 matches 9 bases. V shed 7 bases, J shed 7 bases, and the junction held 11 bases outside the gene matches. Germline CDR1 reads MNHEY; CDR2 reads SVGAGI. The CDR3 spans 15 residues. Here the CDR3 DNA reads TGTGCCAGCACTACAACACAGGGGGCTAGCCAGCCCCAGCATTTT. This codes for CASTTTQGASQPQHF.